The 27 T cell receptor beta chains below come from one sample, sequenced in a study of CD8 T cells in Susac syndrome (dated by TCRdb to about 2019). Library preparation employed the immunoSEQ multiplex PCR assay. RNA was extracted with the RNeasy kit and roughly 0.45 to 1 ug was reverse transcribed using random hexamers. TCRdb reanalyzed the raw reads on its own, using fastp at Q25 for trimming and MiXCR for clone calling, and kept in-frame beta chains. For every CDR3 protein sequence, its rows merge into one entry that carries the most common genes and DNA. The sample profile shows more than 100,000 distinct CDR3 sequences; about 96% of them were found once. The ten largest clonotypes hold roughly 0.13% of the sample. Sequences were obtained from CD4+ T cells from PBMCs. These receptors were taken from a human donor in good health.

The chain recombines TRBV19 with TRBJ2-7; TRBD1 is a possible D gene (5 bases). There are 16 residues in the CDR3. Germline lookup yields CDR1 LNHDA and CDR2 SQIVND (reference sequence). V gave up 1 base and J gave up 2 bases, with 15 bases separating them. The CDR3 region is CASSIALGTGTYEQYF. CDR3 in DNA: TGTGCCAGTAGTATAGCCCTGGGTACAGGAACCTACGAGCAGTACTTC.

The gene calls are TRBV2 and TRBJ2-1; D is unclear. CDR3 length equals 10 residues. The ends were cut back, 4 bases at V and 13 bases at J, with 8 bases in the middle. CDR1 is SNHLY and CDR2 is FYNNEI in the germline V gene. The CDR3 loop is CASSVTVQFF. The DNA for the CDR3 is TGTGCCAGCAGTGTAACAGTCCAGTTCTTC.

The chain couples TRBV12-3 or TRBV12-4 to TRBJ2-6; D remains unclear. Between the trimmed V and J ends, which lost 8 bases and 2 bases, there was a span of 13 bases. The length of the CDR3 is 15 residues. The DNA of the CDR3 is TGTGCCAGCTCCCGAGTTGGCACTGGGGCCAACGTCCTGACTTTC. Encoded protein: CASSRVGTGANVLTF.

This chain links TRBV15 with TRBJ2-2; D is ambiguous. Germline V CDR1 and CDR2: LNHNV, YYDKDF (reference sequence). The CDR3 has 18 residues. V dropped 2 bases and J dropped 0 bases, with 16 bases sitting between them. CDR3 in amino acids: CATSRTRPGGPNTGELFF. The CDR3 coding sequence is TGTGCCACCAGCAGAACTCGTCCGGGCGGCCCGAACACCGGGGAGCTGTTTTTT.

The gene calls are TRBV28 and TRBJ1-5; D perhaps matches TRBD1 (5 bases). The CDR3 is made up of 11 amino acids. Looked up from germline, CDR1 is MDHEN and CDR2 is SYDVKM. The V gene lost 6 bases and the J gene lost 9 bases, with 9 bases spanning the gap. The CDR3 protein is CASSIGGPQHF. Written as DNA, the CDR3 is TGTGCCAGCAGCATCGGGGGGCCCCAGCATTTT.

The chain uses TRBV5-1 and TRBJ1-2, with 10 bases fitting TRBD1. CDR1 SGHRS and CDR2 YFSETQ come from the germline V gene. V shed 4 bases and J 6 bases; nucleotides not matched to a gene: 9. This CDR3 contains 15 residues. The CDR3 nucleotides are TGCGCCAGCAGCACAGAAGGGACAGGGGACCATGGCTACACCTTC. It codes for CASSTEGTGDHGYTF.

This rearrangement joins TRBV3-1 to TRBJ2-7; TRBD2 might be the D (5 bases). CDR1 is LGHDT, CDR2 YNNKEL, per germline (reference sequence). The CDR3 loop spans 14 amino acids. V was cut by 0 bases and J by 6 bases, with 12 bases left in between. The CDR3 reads CASSQDPSSAEQYF. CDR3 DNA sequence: TGTGCCAGCAGCCAAGATCCTAGCTCTGCCGAGCAGTACTTC.

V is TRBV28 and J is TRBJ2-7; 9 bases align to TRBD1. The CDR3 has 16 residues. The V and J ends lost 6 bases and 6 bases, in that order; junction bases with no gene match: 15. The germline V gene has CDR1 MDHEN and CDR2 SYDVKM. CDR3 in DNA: TGTGCCAGCAGAGCCGACCGGGACAGGGATCTGCTCGAGCAGTACTTC. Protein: CASRADRDRDLLEQYF.

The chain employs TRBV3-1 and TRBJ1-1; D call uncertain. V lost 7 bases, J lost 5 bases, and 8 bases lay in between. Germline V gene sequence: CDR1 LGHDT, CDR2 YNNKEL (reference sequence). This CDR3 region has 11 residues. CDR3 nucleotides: TGTGCCAGCACCTATGGGACTGAAGCTTTCTTT. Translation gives CASTYGTEAFF.

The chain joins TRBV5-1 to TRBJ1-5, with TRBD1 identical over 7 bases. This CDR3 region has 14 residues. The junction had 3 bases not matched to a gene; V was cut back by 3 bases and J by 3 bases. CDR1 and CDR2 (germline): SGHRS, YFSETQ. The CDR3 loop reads CASSSGQLNQPQHF. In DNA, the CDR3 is TGCGCCAGCAGCTCGGGACAGCTCAATCAGCCCCAGCATTTT.

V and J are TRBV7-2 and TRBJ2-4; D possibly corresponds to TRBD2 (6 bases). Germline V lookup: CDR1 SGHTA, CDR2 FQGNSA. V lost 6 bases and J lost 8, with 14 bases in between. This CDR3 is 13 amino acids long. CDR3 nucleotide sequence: TGTGCCAGCAGTCTCCCCGGGGAGGACATTCAGTACTTC. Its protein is CASSLPGEDIQYF.

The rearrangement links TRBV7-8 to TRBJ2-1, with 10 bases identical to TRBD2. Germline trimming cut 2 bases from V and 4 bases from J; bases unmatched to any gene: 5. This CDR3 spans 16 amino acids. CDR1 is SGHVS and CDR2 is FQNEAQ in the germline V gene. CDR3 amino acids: CASSLTELAGYNEQFF. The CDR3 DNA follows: TGTGCCAGCAGCTTAACTGAACTAGCGGGGTACAATGAGCAGTTCTTC.

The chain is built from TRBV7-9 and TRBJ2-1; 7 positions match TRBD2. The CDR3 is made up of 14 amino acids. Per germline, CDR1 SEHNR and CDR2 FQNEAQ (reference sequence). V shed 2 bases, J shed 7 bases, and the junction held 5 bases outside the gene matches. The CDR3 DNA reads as TGTGCCAGCAGCTTACAGCGGGGTCGGAATGAGCAGTTCTTC. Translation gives CASSLQRGRNEQFF.

CDR3 loop: CSARDLSANYGYTF. The CDR3 nucleotides are TGCAGTGCTAGAGATCTTAGTGCTAACTATGGCTACACCTTC. This rearrangement joins TRBV20-1 to TRBJ1-2, with D unclear. The CDR3 contains 14 residues. The V gene lost 0 bases and the J gene lost 0 bases, with 8 bases spanning the gap. Looked up from germline, CDR1 is DFQATT and CDR2 is SNEGSKA (reference sequence).

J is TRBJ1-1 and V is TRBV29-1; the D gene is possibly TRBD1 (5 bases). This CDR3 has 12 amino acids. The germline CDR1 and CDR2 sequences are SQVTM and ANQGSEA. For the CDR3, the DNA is TGCACCGTCGTGGGGCAGGTTGCTGAAGCTTTCTTT. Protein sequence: CTVVGQVAEAFF. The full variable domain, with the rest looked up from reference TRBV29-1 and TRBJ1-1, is SAVISQKPSRDICQRGTSLTIQCQVDSQVTMMFWYRQQPGQSLTLIATANQGSEATYESGFVIDKFPISRPNLTFSTLTVSNMSPEDSSIYLCTVVGQVAEAFFGQGTRLTVV.

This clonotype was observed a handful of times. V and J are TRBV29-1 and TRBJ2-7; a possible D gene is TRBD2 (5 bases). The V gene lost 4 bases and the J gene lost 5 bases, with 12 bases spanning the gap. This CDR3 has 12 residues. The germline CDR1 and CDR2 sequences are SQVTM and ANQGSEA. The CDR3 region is CSVGGLADEQYF. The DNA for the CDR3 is TGCAGCGTTGGAGGCCTAGCCGACGAGCAGTACTTC.

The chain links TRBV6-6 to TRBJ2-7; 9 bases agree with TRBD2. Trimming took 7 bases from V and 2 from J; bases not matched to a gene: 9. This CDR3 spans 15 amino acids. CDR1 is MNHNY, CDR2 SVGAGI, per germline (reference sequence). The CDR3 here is CASTPASGEPYEQYF. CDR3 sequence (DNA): TGTGCCAGCACCCCGGCTAGCGGGGAACCCTACGAGCAGTACTTC.

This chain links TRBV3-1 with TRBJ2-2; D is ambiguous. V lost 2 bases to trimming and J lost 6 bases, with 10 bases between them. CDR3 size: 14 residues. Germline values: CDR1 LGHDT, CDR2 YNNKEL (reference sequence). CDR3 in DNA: TGTGCCAGCAGCCAACCCCTTGGACCCGGGGAGCTGTTTTTT. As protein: CASSQPLGPGELFF.

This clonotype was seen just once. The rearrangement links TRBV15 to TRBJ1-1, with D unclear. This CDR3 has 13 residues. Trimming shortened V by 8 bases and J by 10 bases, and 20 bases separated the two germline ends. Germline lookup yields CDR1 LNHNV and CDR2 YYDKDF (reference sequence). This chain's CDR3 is CATQSGLSKGAFF. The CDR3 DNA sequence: TGTGCCACCCAGAGTGGTTTGTCGAAAGGAGCTTTCTTT.

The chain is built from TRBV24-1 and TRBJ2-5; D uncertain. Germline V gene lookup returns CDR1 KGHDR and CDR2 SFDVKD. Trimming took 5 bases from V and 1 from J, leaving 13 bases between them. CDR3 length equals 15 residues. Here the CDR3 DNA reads TGTGCCACCAGTGCAGCGACACCCCCCCAAGAGACCCAGTACTTC. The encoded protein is CATSAATPPQETQYF.

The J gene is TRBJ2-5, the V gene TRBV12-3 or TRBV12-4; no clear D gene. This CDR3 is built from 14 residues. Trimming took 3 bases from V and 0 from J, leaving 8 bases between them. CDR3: CASSFSVHQETQYF. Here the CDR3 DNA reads TGTGCCAGCAGTTTTTCAGTCCACCAAGAGACCCAGTACTTC.

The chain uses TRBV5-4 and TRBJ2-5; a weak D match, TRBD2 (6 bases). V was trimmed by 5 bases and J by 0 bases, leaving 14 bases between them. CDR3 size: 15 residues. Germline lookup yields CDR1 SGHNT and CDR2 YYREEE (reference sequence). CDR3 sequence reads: CASRSAGTHQETQYF. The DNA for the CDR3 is TGTGCCAGCAGGAGTGCGGGGACCCACCAAGAGACCCAGTACTTC.

CDR3 coding DNA: TGTGCCAGCAGCCCGGACAGGGGAGGTTTTGAGACCCAGTACTTC. Translated, it gives CASSPDRGGFETQYF. The V call is TRBV5-6, the J call TRBJ2-5, with 9 bases fitting TRBD1. From germline, CDR1 is SGHDT and CDR2 YYEEEE. This CDR3 has 15 amino acids. Unmatched junction bases numbered 9, after V lost 4 bases and J lost 5 bases.

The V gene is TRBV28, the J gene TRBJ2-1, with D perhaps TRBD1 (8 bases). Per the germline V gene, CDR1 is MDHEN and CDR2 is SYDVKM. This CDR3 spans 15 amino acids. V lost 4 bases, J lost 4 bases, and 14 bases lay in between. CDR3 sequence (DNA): TGTGCCAGCAGTTATAACAGGGGGGGATACAATGAGCAGTTCTTC. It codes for CASSYNRGGYNEQFF.

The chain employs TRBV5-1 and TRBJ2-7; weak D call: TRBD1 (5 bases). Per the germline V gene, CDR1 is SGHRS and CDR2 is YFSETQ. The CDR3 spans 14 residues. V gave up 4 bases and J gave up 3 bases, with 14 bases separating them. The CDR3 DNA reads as TGCGCCAGCAGCCCCGACAGCCGGTACTACGAGCAGTACTTC. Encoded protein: CASSPDSRYYEQYF.

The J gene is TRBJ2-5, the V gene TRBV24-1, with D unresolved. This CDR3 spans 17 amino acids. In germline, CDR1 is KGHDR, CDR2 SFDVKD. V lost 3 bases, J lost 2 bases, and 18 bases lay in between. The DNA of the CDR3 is TGTGCCACCAGTGATCCACGTCGAGGCCTAGGACAAGAGACCCAGTACTTC. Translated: CATSDPRRGLGQETQYF.

The CDR3 nucleotides are TGTGCCAGCAGCTTAGCGCAACTAGCGGGAGGCTCCACAGATACGCAGTATTTT. It specifies CASSLAQLAGGSTDTQYF. This chain links TRBV7-2 with TRBJ2-3, with 12 bases identical to TRBD2. Germline-derived CDR1 and CDR2 are SGHTA and FQGNSA. The CDR3 has 18 residues. V was pared by 0 bases and J by 2 bases, with 6 bases of the junction left unmatched. The full variable domain, with the rest looked up from reference TRBV7-2 and TRBJ2-3, is GAGVSQSPSNKVTEKGKDVELRCDPISGHTALYWYRQSLGQGLEFLIYFQGNSAPDKSGLPSDRFSAERTGGSVSTLTIQRTQQEDSAVYLCASSLAQLAGGSTDTQYFGPGTRLTVL.